The rows below give T cell receptor beta chains drawn from one sample of a study of early T cells in non-severe SARS-CoV-2 infection. TCRdb reprocessed the 5' RACE reads with MiXCR, giving one entry per CDR3 protein. This sample yields about 64,000 distinct CDR3 sequences, of which 15% to 20% are seen a single time; about 8.8% belongs to the top ten. The sequenced sample was whole blood, obtained at baseline. The receptors stem from an adult who was a healthcare worker with PCR-confirmed SARS-CoV-2 infection or an uninfected control (not recorded which). Each CDR3 is given with its conserved first and last residue. A D gene is named only where the DNA matches it firmly. Clone size, where shown, is once, few, many, or a class for clones that have expanded.

J gene,V gene,D gene,clone size,CDR3 DNA,CDR3 protein
TRBJ2-1,TRBV12-3/TRBV12-4,.,.,TGTGCCAGCAGTTCTCCGAACGGCCTCAACAATGAGCAGTTCTTC,CASSSPNGLNNEQFF
TRBJ2-4,TRBV4-1,TRBD1,.,TGCGCCAGCAGCCAGGAAGACAGGGTTATCCACATTCAGTACTTC,CASSQEDRVIHIQYF
TRBJ1-4,TRBV20-1,.,.,TGCAGTGCTCTACACAGGGAGGGCGAAAAACTGTTTTTT,CSALHREGEKLFF
TRBJ1-5,TRBV5-5,.,few,TGTGCCAGCAGCTTGAGGTTCGGAGATCAGCCCCAGCATTTT,CASSLRFGDQPQHF
TRBJ1-1,TRBV29-1,.,few,TGCAGTGAAGACAGCGAAGGCACTGAAGCTTTCTTT,CSEDSEGTEAFF
TRBJ1-2,TRBV2,.,many,TGTGCCAGCAGTGAAGCGGTAGCAGGGGACCCCTCCTATGGCTACACCTTC,CASSEAVAGDPSYGYTF
TRBJ2-7,TRBV20-1,.,.,TGCAGTGCTTTGGACTTTTTCTACGAGCAGTACTTC,CSALDFFYEQYF
TRBJ2-7,TRBV10-3,TRBD1,.,TGTGCCATCAGTGCAGGGGGCTCGCGGTACGAGCAGTACTTC,CAISAGGSRYEQYF
TRBJ2-3,TRBV15,.,few,TGTGCCACCAGCAGGGGGACCGGGGGGCGCGCAGATACGCAGTATTTT,CATSRGTGGRADTQYF
TRBJ1-1,TRBV6-6,TRBD1,few,TGTGCCAGCAGTTACTCGGACAGGAGAGAAGCTTTCTTT,CASSYSDRREAFF
TRBJ2-1,TRBV6-2/TRBV6-3,.,few,TGTGCCAGCAACCTACCGGGACTTCCCTACAATGAGCAGTTCTTC,CASNLPGLPYNEQFF
TRBJ2-1,TRBV7-2,.,.,TGTGCCAGCAGCTCAGAACTAGACAATGAGCAGTTCTTC,CASSSELDNEQFF
TRBJ1-4,TRBV24-1,TRBD1,few,TGTGCCACCAGTGATTTGCCGGGGACAGGGAATAATGAAAAACTGTTTTTT,CATSDLPGTGNNEKLFF
TRBJ1-1,TRBV12-3/TRBV12-4,.,few,TGTGCCAGCAGTTTAGGCCGCCAGGGATTAAGGACAGCTTTCTTT,CASSLGRQGLRTAFF
TRBJ2-5,TRBV12-3/TRBV12-4,.,many,TGTGCCAGCAGTTTGTCTGTACAAGAGACCCAGTACTTC,CASSLSVQETQYF
TRBJ2-7,TRBV7-2,.,.,TGTGCCAGCAGCCGTAGCGGGACAGGAACTACCTACGAGCAGTACTTC,CASSRSGTGTTYEQYF
TRBJ2-4,TRBV29-1,.,.,TGCAGCGTTTTCTTGAAGGGAAGCATTCAGTACTTC,CSVFLKGSIQYF
TRBJ2-3,TRBV7-2,TRBD1,few,TGTGCCAGCAGCCCCGACAGGGAGAGGACAGATACGCAGTATTTT,CASSPDRERTDTQYF